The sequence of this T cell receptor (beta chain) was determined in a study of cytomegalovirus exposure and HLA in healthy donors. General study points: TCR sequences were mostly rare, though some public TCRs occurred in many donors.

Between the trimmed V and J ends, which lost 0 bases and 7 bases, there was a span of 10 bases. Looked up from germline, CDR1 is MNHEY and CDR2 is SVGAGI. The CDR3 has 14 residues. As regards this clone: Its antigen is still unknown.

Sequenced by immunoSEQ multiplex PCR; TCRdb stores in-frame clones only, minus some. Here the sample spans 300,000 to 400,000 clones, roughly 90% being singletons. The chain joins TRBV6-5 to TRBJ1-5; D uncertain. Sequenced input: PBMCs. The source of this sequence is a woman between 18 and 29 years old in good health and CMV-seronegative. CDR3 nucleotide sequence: TGTGCCAGCAGTTACTCTACCCTCGGGCAGCCCCAGCATTTT. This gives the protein CASSYSTLGQPQHF.